These 31 T cell receptor beta chains were sequenced from one sample in a study of blood T cells in healthy people across ages. Alongside a J-beta primer mix, a sample-barcoded 5' primer served in a second PCR lasting 7 to 11 cycles. TCRdb itself ran the 5' RACE reads through MiXCR, one entry per CDR3 protein. This sample has about 1.4 million distinct CDR3 sequences, with 59% found just once. Sequencing input: blood. These TCRs come from a man between 18 and 29 years old in good health.

V is TRBV28 and J is TRBJ1-2; D is unresolved. Looked up from germline, CDR1 is MDHEN and CDR2 is SYDVKM. The CDR3 is 12 amino acids. V was trimmed by 6 bases and J by 8 bases, leaving 13 bases between them. In DNA form, the CDR3 reads TGTGCCAGCAGCCCGGTCACGGCCGGCTACACCTTC. As protein: CASSPVTAGYTF.

The V gene is TRBV4-1, the J gene TRBJ2-6; 9 nucleotides align to TRBD1. Germline V lookup: CDR1 MGHRA, CDR2 YSYEKL. V lost 3 bases to trimming and J lost 1 base; unmatched junction nucleotides: 7. The CDR3 runs to 18 residues. This CDR3 is CASSQGDRAGSGANVLTF. The CDR3 DNA reads as TGCGCCAGCAGCCAGGGGGACAGGGCGGGTTCTGGGGCCAACGTCCTGACTTTC.

This sequence joins TRBV5-1 and TRBJ2-7; TRBD2 is a possible D gene (5 bases). This CDR3 spans 13 amino acids. Germline V gene sequence: CDR1 SGHRS, CDR2 YFSETQ. V was cut by 3 bases and J by 3 bases, with 10 bases left in between. The CDR3 region is CASSYGELYEQYF. CDR3 coding DNA: TGCGCCAGCAGCTACGGGGAACTCTACGAGCAGTACTTC.

This clonotype turned up a few times. The chain combines TRBV4-3 with TRBJ2-4; D possibly corresponds to TRBD2 (7 bases). CDR3 length: 16 amino acids. Germline V lookup: CDR1 LGHNA, CDR2 YSLEER. With 4 bases removed from V and 3 bases from J, the gap between germline ends came to 16 bases. The CDR3 here is CASSPSAGAVKNIQYF. The CDR3 region has the DNA TGCGCCAGCAGCCCCTCGGCGGGGGCGGTCAAAAACATTCAGTACTTC.

The chain combines TRBV4-3 with TRBJ2-2, with D possibly matching TRBD1 (6 bases). CDR1 is LGHNA, CDR2 YSLEER, per germline. This CDR3 contains 17 residues. Trimming took 2 bases from V and 0 from J, leaving 13 bases between them. CDR3 amino acids: CASSQPRTASNTGELFF. The CDR3 nucleotides are TGCGCCAGCAGCCAACCCCGGACAGCATCGAACACCGGGGAGCTGTTTTTT.

V is TRBV12-3 or TRBV12-4 and J is TRBJ2-3; 7 bases match TRBD2. With 3 bases clipped from V and 5 bases from J, the junction kept 11 bases outside the gene matches. The CDR3 spans 16 residues. The CDR3 sequence is CASSLASAGALDTQYF. As DNA, the CDR3 is TGTGCCAGCAGTTTGGCCTCGGCGGGAGCTCTAGATACGCAGTATTTT.

The chain couples TRBV6-2 or TRBV6-3 to TRBJ2-7; 14 bases line up with TRBD2. The CDR3 has 16 amino acids. V was clipped by 2 bases and J by 6 bases; unmatched bases: 6. CDR1 is MNHEY and CDR2 is SVGEGT in the germline V gene. The CDR3 nucleotides read TGTGCCAGCAGTTACCCGGGACTAGCGGGGGTCGGCGAGCAGTACTTC. The encoded protein is CASSYPGLAGVGEQYF.

This sequence joins TRBV27 and TRBJ1-6; D unclear. Per the germline V gene, CDR1 is MNHEY and CDR2 is SMNVEV (reference sequence). This CDR3 has 16 residues. V lost 4 bases and J 4 bases, leaving 14 bases between the germline ends. The CDR3 is CASSSPSRNYNSPLHF. The CDR3 bases are TGTGCCAGCAGTTCCCCCTCCCGGAATTATAATTCACCCCTCCACTTT.

The genes are TRBV29-1 and TRBJ2-1; a possible D gene is TRBD1 (6 bases). This CDR3 has 11 amino acids. CDR1 and CDR2 from the germline V gene are SQVTM and ANQGSEA. This chain's CDR3 is CSSGAYNEQFF. The CDR3 nucleotides read TGCAGTTCAGGGGCTTACAATGAGCAGTTCTTC.

V gene TRBV7-9 combines with J gene TRBJ2-3; 10 positions agree with TRBD1. J was trimmed by 2 bases and V by 4 bases; bases with no gene match: 9. The length of the CDR3 is 17 residues. Germline V gene data show CDR1 as SEHNR and CDR2 as FQNEAQ (reference sequence). The CDR3 here is CASSSGDRGWDTDTQYF. The CDR3 nucleotides are TGTGCCAGCAGCTCAGGGGACAGGGGTTGGGACACAGATACGCAGTATTTT.

This clonotype showed up just a few times. This chain links TRBV28 with TRBJ1-5, with 10 bases lining up with TRBD1. Germline V gene sequence: CDR1 MDHEN, CDR2 SYDVKM. V lost 7 bases, J lost 2 bases, and 11 bases stayed unmatched. This CDR3 has 17 residues. The CDR3 sequence: CASIISAGTGGNQPQHF. DNA of the CDR3: TGTGCCAGCATCATAAGCGCCGGGACAGGGGGCAATCAGCCCCAGCATTTT.

This clonotype has just a few counts. V usage is TRBV15 and J usage is TRBJ2-7, with D uncertain. The V gene lost 7 bases and the J gene lost 2 bases, with 15 bases spanning the gap. Germline CDR1 and CDR2: LNHNV and YYDKDF (reference sequence). The length of the CDR3 is 14 residues. CDR3 nucleotides: TGTGCCACCATGAACTCCCCAGAGACCTACGAGCAGTACTTC. It is translated as CATMNSPETYEQYF.

The rearrangement uses TRBV29-1 and TRBJ2-3; a weak D match, TRBD2 (6 bases). V was trimmed by 0 bases and J by 3 bases, leaving 16 bases between them. The CDR3 loop spans 16 amino acids. In germline, CDR1 is SQVTM, CDR2 ANQGSEA. The CDR3: CSVEDPYPGETDTQYF. The CDR3 DNA reads TGCAGCGTTGAAGATCCTTATCCGGGGGAAACAGATACGCAGTATTTT.

This sequence joins TRBV6-5 and TRBJ1-4, with TRBD1 matching 7 bases. J lost 7 bases, V lost 4 bases, and 15 bases had no gene match. This CDR3 contains 17 residues. Germline V CDR1 and CDR2: MNHEY, SVGAGI. The CDR3 is CASSSGGIEQGFEKLFF. Here the CDR3 DNA reads TGTGCCAGCAGTTCTGGAGGGATTGAACAGGGGTTTGAAAAACTGTTTTTT.

This clonotype was seen a handful of times. The genes are TRBV4-1 and TRBJ2-5, with a tentative D call TRBD1 (6 bases). Trimming took 1 base from V and 5 from J, leaving 17 bases between them. Germline CDR1 MGHRA, CDR2 YSYEKL. This CDR3 has 16 amino acids. Written as DNA, the CDR3 is TGCGCCAGCAGCCAAGGTGGGGGCAGACGACTGGAGACCCAGTACTTC. Protein sequence: CASSQGGGRRLETQYF.

The chain combines TRBV5-1 with TRBJ1-1; D not certain. CDR1 is SGHRS, CDR2 YFSETQ, per germline. Trimming stripped 0 bases from V and 0 bases from J, with 6 bases between. The CDR3 covers 14 residues. The CDR3 region is CASSLDQVNTEAFF. The CDR3 DNA sequence: TGCGCCAGCAGCTTGGATCAGGTGAACACTGAAGCTTTCTTT.

V and J are TRBV20-1 and TRBJ2-1; 15 nucleotides align to TRBD2. This CDR3 spans 13 amino acids. J was trimmed by 7 bases and V by 5 bases; bases with no gene match: 0. In germline, CDR1 is DFQATT, CDR2 SNEGSKA (reference sequence). CDR3 sequence reads: CSAGTSGRNEQFF. The DNA of the CDR3 is TGCAGTGCTGGGACTAGCGGGAGGAATGAGCAGTTCTTC.

The V gene is TRBV7-6, the J gene TRBJ1-4, with 7 positions matching TRBD1. The CDR3 is made up of 16 amino acids. V lost 5 bases to trimming and J lost 2 bases; unmatched junction nucleotides: 8. Germline V gives CDR1 SGHVS, CDR2 FNYEAQ. CDR3 sequence (DNA): TGTGCCAGCAGCCTAAGAGACAGGGAGACTAATGAAAAACTGTTTTTT. Amino acids: CASSLRDRETNEKLFF.

This chain uses TRBV20-1 with TRBJ1-2; D ambiguous. The germline CDR1 and CDR2 sequences are DFQATT and SNEGSKA (reference sequence). The V end lost 0 bases, the J end lost 9 bases, and 11 bases lay between the germline ends. CDR3 length equals 12 residues. CDR3 protein: CSARDRGRSYTF. CDR3 coding DNA: TGCAGTGCTAGAGATCGAGGCAGAAGCTACACCTTC.

The V and J genes are TRBV27 and TRBJ1-1; the D is unclear. The CDR3 is made up of 15 amino acids. Germline CDR1 MNHEY, CDR2 SMNVEV (reference sequence). V dropped 2 bases and J dropped 1 base, with 11 bases sitting between them. CDR3 loop: CASSLVSGGNTEAFF. CDR3 DNA: TGTGCCAGCAGTTTAGTTTCAGGAGGGAACACTGAAGCTTTCTTT.

This sequence joins TRBV11-2 and TRBJ2-5; D not resolved. Gene TRBJ2-7 matches the end of the DNA better, so the J call may be wrong. CDR3 length: 14 amino acids. Germline CDR1 reads SGHAT; CDR2 reads FQNNGV. CDR3 DNA sequence: TGTGCCAGCAGCTTAGTTCCGGACCTTTACGAGCAGTACTTC. The encoded protein is CASSLVPDLYEQYF.

This clonotype turned up a few times. The chain employs TRBV7-2 and TRBJ2-7; 8 bases are shared with TRBD2. Per the germline V gene, CDR1 is SGHTA and CDR2 is FQGNSA. The CDR3 has 16 residues. Germline trimming cut 3 bases from V and 2 bases from J; bases unmatched to any gene: 9. The CDR3 DNA reads as TGTGCCAGCAGCTTGAGCTTAACGGGGGGGACCTACGAGCAGTACTTC. Translated, it gives CASSLSLTGGTYEQYF.

The chain uses TRBV5-6 and TRBJ2-7, with D possibly being TRBD1 (6 bases). Trimming stripped 5 bases from V and 0 bases from J, with 12 bases between. Germline CDR1 reads SGHDT; CDR2 reads YYEEEE. The CDR3 runs 14 residues. CDR3 sequence (DNA): TGTGCCAGCAGATCAACAGGGAGCTCCTACGAGCAGTACTTC. The encoded protein is CASRSTGSSYEQYF.

The V gene is TRBV5-6, the J gene TRBJ2-4; unclear D gene. TRBJ2-7 matches the DNA end more closely, so the J call is doubtful. This CDR3 has 13 amino acids. Germline values: CDR1 SGHDT, CDR2 YYEEEE. CDR3: CASSPPDHYEQYF. The CDR3 nucleotides read TGTGCCAGCAGCCCCCCAGACCACTACGAGCAGTACTTC.

This clonotype came up a few times. The chain carries TRBV12-3 or TRBV12-4 and TRBJ2-5; 8 nucleotides agree with TRBD2. The CDR3 totals 18 residues. V lost 6 bases and J lost 6; bases outside the gene matches: 21. The DNA of the CDR3 is TGTGCCAGCAGCCCCCGTTGGGTTGAAAGCGGGAGCTCGAAGACCCAGTACTTC. This gives the protein CASSPRWVESGSSKTQYF.

This clonotype was seen a handful of times. The chain links TRBV20-1 to TRBJ2-5; 8 nucleotides line up with TRBD1. Trimming removed 5 bases from V and 7 bases from J; junction bases left unmatched: 12. The CDR3 length is 14 residues. CDR1 and CDR2 (germline): DFQATT, SNEGSKA (reference sequence). The CDR3 nucleotides read TGCAGTGCTCCACAGACAGGGGCATCGGGGACCCAGTACTTC. It codes for CSAPQTGASGTQYF.

The V gene is TRBV3-1, the J gene TRBJ1-2; 7 bases are shared with TRBD1. The trim removed 2 bases at V and 10 bases at J, leaving 4 bases unmatched. In germline, CDR1 is LGHDT, CDR2 YNNKEL (reference sequence). The CDR3 length is 12 residues. The CDR3 region has the DNA TGTGCCAGCAGCCAACCCGGGACAGACTACACCTTC. Its translation: CASSQPGTDYTF.

This clonotype has more than one count but fewer than ten. The rearrangement uses TRBV2 and TRBJ2-7, with a weak D call TRBD1 (5 bases). Germline V lookup: CDR1 SNHLY, CDR2 FYNNEI. V was cut by 1 base and J by 1 base, with 5 bases left in between. This CDR3 spans 13 amino acids. Written as DNA, the CDR3 is TGTGCCAGCAGTGAAGAGGGGTCCTACGAGCAGTACTTC. This translates into CASSEEGSYEQYF.

The J gene is TRBJ1-2, the V gene TRBV10-3, with 9 bases that match TRBD1. This CDR3 comprises 15 residues. V lost 6 bases to trimming and J lost 6 bases; unmatched junction nucleotides: 11. Germline V gene lookup returns CDR1 ENHRY and CDR2 SYGVKD. The CDR3 bases are TGTGCCATCAGCACCCCCGGGACAGGGATAGATGGCTACACCTTC. Encoded protein: CAISTPGTGIDGYTF.

This clonotype has only one observation. The V call is TRBV7-2, the J call TRBJ1-2; TRBD1 is a possible D gene (5 bases). The V gene lost 1 base and the J gene lost 4 bases, with 7 bases spanning the gap. Germline lookup yields CDR1 SGHTA and CDR2 FQGNSA. CDR3 size: 13 residues. CDR3 coding DNA: TGTGCCAGCAGCTTAGTCAGGGTCTATGGCTACACCTTC. Translated, it gives CASSLVRVYGYTF.

The chain links TRBV14 to TRBJ2-3; either TRBD1 or TRBD2 may fit D (5 bases each). This CDR3 is built from 15 residues. CDR1 SGHDN and CDR2 FVKESK come from the germline V gene. The germline V and J ends were trimmed by 0 bases and 1 base, with 8 bases remaining between them. The CDR3 protein is CASSQDMGGTDTQYF. In DNA form, the CDR3 reads TGTGCCAGCAGCCAAGATATGGGGGGCACAGATACGCAGTATTTT.